This entry features one T cell receptor beta chain sequence. This CDR3 has 13 residues. V dropped 2 bases and J dropped 5 bases, with 10 bases sitting between them. Germline V lookup: CDR1 SEHNR, CDR2 FQNEAQ (reference sequence). Participants reported their clinical history, and cohort assignment relied on those reports. What the recovered Cohort 3 donors had was two negative PCRs, clearance, or symptom resolution. The data originate from a study of blood T cell repertoires in COVID-19. As originally analysed: Amplification of reference gene primers provided the estimated nucleated cell counts. Sequencing was performed with immunoSEQ multiplex PCR; in TCRdb, only in-frame clones are kept and a portion is missing. Clonal size and the V and J genes are those of that table, whereas D and trimming came from the DNA. The sample shows around 250,000 clones, under 90% of them seen only once.

The sequencing input was PBMCs or T cells enriched from blood (not recorded which). The sequence was collected from a man between 18 and 35 years old who had recovered from COVID-19. The chain couples TRBV7-9 to TRBJ2-7; D uncertain. In nucleotides, the CDR3 is TGTGCCAGCAGCTTATTTTCCAGTAACGAGCAGTACTTC. This encodes CASSLFSSNEQYF.